The rows below give T cell receptor beta chains drawn from one sample of a study of T-cell reconstitution after alpha-beta-depleted transplantation in children. TCRdb re-called the PCR reads through MiXCR, storing one row per CDR3 protein. The sample includes roughly 100,000 distinct CDR3 sequences, 4.5% to 7.5% of them seen just once. Sequenced material: PBMCs, mostly from graft donor cells, taken 60 days after TCRalphabeta/CD19-depleted stem cell transplant. Source of these receptors: a female patient aged 2-10 years who had a stem cell transplant for Fanconi anemia, so the T cells may come from the graft donor. Both conserved end residues are part of each CDR3. D genes are given only for firm matches. Some rows mark clone size as missing; the rest say once, few, many or name a class of expanded clone.

j_call: TRBJ2-7
clone_size: many
d_call: TRBD2
v_call: TRBV7-8
cdr3_nt: TGTGCCAGCAGCTTTTGGACTAGCGGGAGTGACGAGCAGTACTTC
cdr3_aa: CASSFWTSGSDEQYF

j_call: TRBJ1-1
clone_size: many
d_call: NA
v_call: TRBV21-1
cdr3_nt: TGTGCCAGCATCGAGAGAAACACTGAAGCTTTCTTT
cdr3_aa: CASIERNTEAFF

j_call: TRBJ2-1
clone_size: few
d_call: TRBD1
v_call: TRBV6-5
cdr3_nt: TGTGCCAGCAGTTCTCAGGGACAGGGCTCCTACAATGAGCAGTTCTTC
cdr3_aa: CASSSQGQGSYNEQFF

j_call: TRBJ2-1
clone_size: NA
d_call: TRBD2
v_call: TRBV4-2
cdr3_nt: TGTGCCAGCAGCCAAGGACTAGCGGGATCAGGGGTGCAGTTCTTC
cdr3_aa: CASSQGLAGSGVQFF

j_call: TRBJ2-1
clone_size: once
d_call: NA
v_call: TRBV10-3
cdr3_nt: TGTGCCATCAGTGGGAATGAGTGGAATGAGCAGTTCTTC
cdr3_aa: CAISGNEWNEQFF

j_call: TRBJ1-5
clone_size: NA
d_call: NA
v_call: TRBV5-5
cdr3_nt: TGTGCCAGCAGCTTAGAGGATCCACAACAGCCCCAGCATTTT
cdr3_aa: CASSLEDPQQPQHF

j_call: TRBJ2-6
clone_size: many
d_call: NA
v_call: TRBV24-1
cdr3_nt: TGTGCCACCAGCGGGCGGGCAAACTCTGGGGCCAACGTCCTGACTTTC
cdr3_aa: CATSGRANSGANVLTF

j_call: TRBJ2-7
clone_size: many
d_call: TRBD2
v_call: TRBV20-1
cdr3_nt: TGCAGTGCTAGTCCGGCTAGCGGGAGTCAGGGCTCCTACGAGCAGTACTTC
cdr3_aa: CSASPASGSQGSYEQYF

j_call: TRBJ1-3
clone_size: NA
d_call: NA
v_call: TRBV7-9
cdr3_nt: TGTGCCAGCAGCTTAAGTGGCAACTCTGGAAACACCATATATTTT
cdr3_aa: CASSLSGNSGNTIYF

j_call: TRBJ2-2
clone_size: NA
d_call: TRBD2
v_call: TRBV10-2
cdr3_nt: TGCGCCAGCAGCGTCCCGGGACTAGCGGGGGGAAACACCGGGGAGCTGTTTTTT
cdr3_aa: CASSVPGLAGGNTGELFF

j_call: TRBJ2-2
clone_size: few
d_call: NA
v_call: TRBV19
cdr3_nt: TGTGCCAGTAGCTATCCCCACGGTATCACCGGGGAGCTGTTTTTT
cdr3_aa: CASSYPHGITGELFF

j_call: TRBJ2-2
clone_size: NA
d_call: NA
v_call: TRBV7-3
cdr3_nt: TGTGCCAGCAGCCCCGGACACCCGAGCACCGGGGAGCTGTTTTTT
cdr3_aa: CASSPGHPSTGELFF

j_call: TRBJ1-5
clone_size: many
d_call: TRBD1
v_call: TRBV6-1
cdr3_nt: TGTGTAACAGGGGTCTTCAATCAGCCCCAGCATTTT
cdr3_aa: CVTGVFNQPQHF

j_call: TRBJ2-7
clone_size: NA
d_call: NA
v_call: TRBV7-9
cdr3_nt: TGTGCCAGCAGCATAGGACACTACGAGCAGTACTTC
cdr3_aa: CASSIGHYEQYF

j_call: TRBJ1-1
clone_size: NA
d_call: NA
v_call: TRBV9
cdr3_nt: TGTGCCAGCAGCGTAGCTGGAATGAACACTGAAGCTTTCTTT
cdr3_aa: CASSVAGMNTEAFF

j_call: TRBJ1-4
clone_size: NA
d_call: NA
v_call: TRBV2
cdr3_nt: TGTGCCATCTGTCCGATAACCCCCGGATGGATGGGAGTGGAAAAACTGTTTTTT
cdr3_aa: CAICPITPGWMGVEKLFF

j_call: TRBJ1-1
clone_size: many
d_call: TRBD1
v_call: TRBV28
cdr3_nt: TGTGCCAGCAGACCCCCACAGGGGATGAACACTGAAGCTTTCTTT
cdr3_aa: CASRPPQGMNTEAFF

j_call: TRBJ1-2
clone_size: NA
d_call: TRBD1
v_call: TRBV20-1
cdr3_nt: TGCAGTGCTAGAGTCCTCGCAGGGGGCAACTATGGCTACACCTTC
cdr3_aa: CSARVLAGGNYGYTF

j_call: TRBJ2-1
clone_size: many
d_call: TRBD1
v_call: TRBV12-3/TRBV12-4
cdr3_nt: TGTGCCAGCAGTAGGGACAGGGGAGGACACAATGAGCAGTTCTTC
cdr3_aa: CASSRDRGGHNEQFF

j_call: TRBJ2-7
clone_size: few
d_call: NA
v_call: TRBV5-1
cdr3_nt: TGCGCCAACAGCTCTGGGCGTAGCTCCTACGAGCAGTACTTC
cdr3_aa: CANSSGRSSYEQYF

j_call: TRBJ2-1
clone_size: few
d_call: NA
v_call: TRBV30
cdr3_nt: TGTGCCCTTAGCGGATACAATGAGCAGTTCTTC
cdr3_aa: CALSGYNEQFF

j_call: TRBJ1-6
clone_size: NA
d_call: NA
v_call: TRBV7-3
cdr3_nt: TGTGCCAGCAGCTTACGGGGGGCTCGGTCACCCCTCCACTTT
cdr3_aa: CASSLRGARSPLHF

j_call: TRBJ1-5
clone_size: few
d_call: NA
v_call: TRBV18
cdr3_nt: TGTGCCAGCTCACCACTTTCGGCAGGGTTGGATCAGCCCCAGCATTTT
cdr3_aa: CASSPLSAGLDQPQHF

j_call: TRBJ2-7
clone_size: many
d_call: TRBD2
v_call: TRBV12-3/TRBV12-4
cdr3_nt: TGTGCCAGCAGTTCTCTAGCGGGATCCTTGTCCGAGCAGTACTTC
cdr3_aa: CASSSLAGSLSEQYF

j_call: TRBJ1-2
clone_size: many
d_call: NA
v_call: TRBV4-2
cdr3_nt: TGTGCCAGCAGCCAAGATTGGTCGGACACTTATGGCTACACCTTC
cdr3_aa: CASSQDWSDTYGYTF

j_call: TRBJ2-7
clone_size: NA
d_call: TRBD2
v_call: TRBV19
cdr3_nt: TGTGCCAGTAGTAAACGGACTAGCGCCTACGAGCAGTACTTC
cdr3_aa: CASSKRTSAYEQYF

j_call: TRBJ1-5
clone_size: many
d_call: NA
v_call: TRBV28
cdr3_nt: TGTGCCAGCAGTTTACAGACTAGCAATCAGCCCCAGCATTTT
cdr3_aa: CASSLQTSNQPQHF

j_call: TRBJ1-6
clone_size: many
d_call: NA
v_call: TRBV28
cdr3_nt: TGTGCCAGCAGGATGGACCGATCCTATAATTCACCCCTCCACTTT
cdr3_aa: CASRMDRSYNSPLHF

j_call: TRBJ2-2
clone_size: many
d_call: NA
v_call: TRBV7-3
cdr3_nt: TGTGCCAGCAGCTTAAAGGGTTACCCGAACACCGGGGAGCTGTTTTTT
cdr3_aa: CASSLKGYPNTGELFF

j_call: TRBJ2-2
clone_size: many
d_call: TRBD2
v_call: TRBV24-1
cdr3_nt: TGTGCCACCGGGGCGGGAGAGAACACCGGGGAGCTGTTTTTT
cdr3_aa: CATGAGENTGELFF

j_call: TRBJ2-5
clone_size: few
d_call: TRBD2
v_call: TRBV3-1
cdr3_nt: TGTGCCAGCAGCCGACGGGGGGGCGAGACCCAGTACTTC
cdr3_aa: CASSRRGGETQYF

j_call: TRBJ1-5
clone_size: many
d_call: NA
v_call: TRBV28
cdr3_nt: TGTGCCAGCAGTGCGGGGAATCAGCCCCAGCATTTT
cdr3_aa: CASSAGNQPQHF

j_call: TRBJ2-4
clone_size: many
d_call: TRBD2
v_call: TRBV28
cdr3_nt: TGTGCCAGCAGTTTATCGGGACTACCAAAAAACATTCAGTACTTC
cdr3_aa: CASSLSGLPKNIQYF

j_call: TRBJ1-1
clone_size: few
d_call: NA
v_call: TRBV6-4
cdr3_nt: TGTGCCAGCATGGCAGAACCCTTTAGGGGTGAAGCTTTCTTT
cdr3_aa: CASMAEPFRGEAFF

j_call: TRBJ2-7
clone_size: many
d_call: NA
v_call: TRBV5-1
cdr3_nt: TGCGCCAGCAGCTTGGAATCCAGGGGAAGCTACGAGCAGTACTTC
cdr3_aa: CASSLESRGSYEQYF

j_call: TRBJ2-7
clone_size: few
d_call: NA
v_call: TRBV20-1
cdr3_nt: TGCAGTGCTCGCCAGGGGGGAGCCTACGAGCAGTACTTC
cdr3_aa: CSARQGGAYEQYF

j_call: TRBJ2-5
clone_size: few
d_call: NA
v_call: TRBV12-3/TRBV12-4
cdr3_nt: TGTGCCAGCAGTTTAGGGGTCCCAGAGACCCAGTACTTC
cdr3_aa: CASSLGVPETQYF

j_call: TRBJ2-7
clone_size: many
d_call: NA
v_call: TRBV21-1
cdr3_nt: TGTGCCAGCAGCAAAAAGAGCTATAGGGTGCACCACGAGCAGTACTTC
cdr3_aa: CASSKKSYRVHHEQYF

j_call: TRBJ2-7
clone_size: many
d_call: TRBD2
v_call: TRBV7-2
cdr3_nt: TGTGCCAGCAGCTTAGCGCCCATGGGACTAGCGGCCCCCTACGAGCAGTACTTC
cdr3_aa: CASSLAPMGLAAPYEQYF

j_call: TRBJ2-2
clone_size: many
d_call: NA
v_call: TRBV7-9
cdr3_nt: TGTGCCAGCAGCTTCCTAGCCAGTTCCGCCGGGGAGCTGTTTTTT
cdr3_aa: CASSFLASSAGELFF

j_call: TRBJ2-5
clone_size: many
d_call: TRBD2
v_call: TRBV4-2
cdr3_nt: TGTGCCAGCAGCCAAGAGGCGGCCCTAGCGGGAGGTCAAGAGACCCAGTACTTC
cdr3_aa: CASSQEAALAGGQETQYF